This entry lists 30 T cell receptor beta chains sequenced from one sample in a study of blood T cell repertoires in COVID-19. The table came from immunoSEQ multiplex PCR; TCRdb's copy has only in-frame clones and leaves some out. There are 100,000 or so clones in the sample; roughly 92% occur only once, and roughly 6.4% lies in the top ten. The specimen was peripheral blood. All receptors come from a woman aged 55-70 years with active COVID-19.

This sequence joins TRBV3-1 (or the pseudogene TRBV3-2) and TRBJ2-1; 14 nucleotides align to TRBD2. The germline CDR1 and CDR2 sequences are LGHDT and YNNKEL (reference sequence). This CDR3 has 16 amino acids. After removal of 7 bases from V and 4 bases from J, the junction contained 6 bases not matched to a gene. CDR3 coding DNA: TGTGCCAGCACCCGGACTAGCGGGGGGACATACAATGAGCAGTTCTTC. Its protein is CASTRTSGGTYNEQFF.

V usage is TRBV10-3 and J usage is TRBJ2-1; 9 nucleotides align to TRBD1. This CDR3 has 15 amino acids. The germline V gene has CDR1 ENHRY and CDR2 SYGVKD. The V segment lost 5 bases and the J segment 7 bases; nucleotides outside the gene matches: 9. DNA for the CDR3: TGTGCCATCAGTCAAGGGACAGGGTTTTTTAATGAGCAGTTCTTC. This encodes CAISQGTGFFNEQFF.

The chain has TRBV28 and TRBJ2-5; D is perhaps TRBD2 (7 bases). CDR1 is MDHEN and CDR2 is SYDVKM in the germline V gene. CDR3 size: 14 residues. Trimming stripped 5 bases from V and 6 bases from J, with 16 bases between. The CDR3 DNA reads as TGTGCCAGCAGTCCGAGGGGGGGACGGAAGACCCAGTACTTC. This sequence encodes CASSPRGGRKTQYF.

V gene TRBV6-5 combines with J gene TRBJ2-7; maybe TRBD2 (5 bases). This CDR3 has 13 residues. The germline gives CDR1 MNHEY, CDR2 SVGAGI. Trimming removed 4 bases at V and 6 bases at J, with 13 bases between. CDR3 protein: CASSSPVGSEQYF. Here the CDR3 DNA reads TGTGCCAGCAGTTCGCCTGTAGGGAGCGAGCAGTACTTC.

The J gene is TRBJ2-1, the V gene TRBV28; 7 positions match TRBD2. The junction had 9 bases not matched to a gene; V was cut back by 3 bases and J by 16 bases. This CDR3 spans 12 amino acids. Germline V lookup: CDR1 MDHEN, CDR2 SYDVKM. CDR3 region: CASSFAGRSGFF. In DNA form, the CDR3 reads TGTGCCAGCAGTTTCGCCGGGAGGAGTGGTTTCTTC.

The CDR3 here is CASSGRRAPETQYF. The CDR3 region has the DNA TGTGCCAGCAGTGGGCGGCGGGCCCCAGAGACCCAGTACTTC. V gene TRBV28 combines with J gene TRBJ2-5; possibly TRBD2 for D (5 bases). Germline-derived CDR1 and CDR2 are MDHEN and SYDVKM. The length of the CDR3 is 14 residues. V lost 5 bases and J 4 bases, leaving 14 bases between the germline ends.

CDR3 nucleotides: TGTGCCAGCAGTTCTCGGACAGGGGTTTCCTACGAGCAGTACTTC. This gives the protein CASSSRTGVSYEQYF. This rearrangement joins TRBV27 to TRBJ2-7; 9 positions agree with TRBD1. CDR1 and CDR2 from the germline V gene are MNHEY and SMNVEV (reference sequence). CDR3 length: 15 residues. V lost 4 bases to trimming and J lost 1 base; unmatched junction nucleotides: 5.

DNA for the CDR3: TGTGCCAGCAGTCCCTTGGGGGCAGGTTTCGAGCAGTACTTC. It encodes CASSPLGAGFEQYF. The J gene is TRBJ2-7, the V gene TRBV28, with D perhaps TRBD1 (6 bases). CDR1 MDHEN and CDR2 SYDVKM come from the germline V gene. V gave up 5 bases and J gave up 6 bases, with 17 bases separating them. The CDR3 consists of 14 residues.

V usage is TRBV7-2 and J usage is TRBJ2-2; 7 bases are a match to TRBD2. The germline CDR1 and CDR2 sequences are SGHTA and FQGNSA. J lost 6 bases, V lost 5 bases, and 6 bases had no gene match. The CDR3 length is 14 residues. This CDR3 is CASSVTSFAGELFF. CDR3 bases: TGTGCCAGCAGCGTGACTAGCTTCGCCGGGGAGCTGTTTTTT.

The chain employs TRBV19 and TRBJ1-1; D possibly corresponds to TRBD1 (6 bases). V was clipped by 5 bases and J by 11 bases, with 15 bases between them. The CDR3 runs to 12 residues. Germline lookup yields CDR1 LNHDA and CDR2 SQIVND (reference sequence). The CDR3 nucleotides read TGTGCCAGTAGTCCTAGGGGGGGTCGGGCTTTCTTT. This gives the protein CASSPRGGRAFF.

J is TRBJ1-2 and V is TRBV28, with a possible D match to TRBD1 (5 bases). The CDR3 has 13 residues. Germline assignment: CDR1 MDHEN and CDR2 SYDVKM. The V and J ends lost 5 bases and 5 bases respectively, with 12 bases between them. CDR3 DNA sequence: TGTGCCAGCAGTAAAGGGGTTCGATATGGCTACACCTTC. Protein: CASSKGVRYGYTF.

The V and J genes are TRBV6-5 and TRBJ1-5; D unclear. CDR1 is MNHEY, CDR2 SVGAGI, per germline. With 6 bases removed from V and 4 bases from J, the gap between germline ends came to 13 bases. The CDR3 extends over 14 amino acids. The CDR3 nucleotides are TGTGCCAGCAGGAACGGCGGGATGAATCAGCCCCAGCATTTT. This sequence encodes CASRNGGMNQPQHF.

The rearrangement joins TRBV6-5 to TRBJ2-7, with 8 positions matching TRBD1. V lost 6 bases to trimming and J lost 0 bases; unmatched junction nucleotides: 4. The CDR3 runs to 14 residues. Germline CDR1 MNHEY, CDR2 SVGAGI. CDR3 DNA sequence: TGTGCCAGCAGGGGGACAGGCCTCTCCTACGAGCAGTACTTC. This sequence encodes CASRGTGLSYEQYF.

This chain uses TRBV19 with TRBJ2-3; 8 nucleotides match TRBD2. The junction had 2 bases not matched to a gene; V was cut back by 2 bases and J by 1 base. Germline V gives CDR1 LNHDA, CDR2 SQIVND (reference sequence). This CDR3 spans 15 amino acids. CDR3 amino acids: CASSITSGGTDTQYF. DNA for the CDR3: TGTGCCAGTAGTATAACTAGCGGAGGCACAGATACGCAGTATTTT.

The chain joins TRBV30 to TRBJ1-4; D may be TRBD1 (6 bases). This CDR3 comprises 14 residues. Germline-derived CDR1 and CDR2 are GTSNPN and SVGIG (reference sequence). The ends were cut back, 2 bases at V and 4 bases at J, with 11 bases in the middle. The CDR3 loop reads CAWSPGQFNEKLFF. For the CDR3, the DNA is TGTGCCTGGAGTCCTGGACAGTTTAATGAAAAACTGTTTTTT.

The J gene is TRBJ1-2, the V gene TRBV29-1; D perhaps matches TRBD1 (5 bases). The CDR3 is 13 residues long. V gave up 4 bases and J gave up 3 bases, with 12 bases separating them. Per the germline V gene, CDR1 is SQVTM and CDR2 is ANQGSEA. The CDR3 region has the DNA TGCAGCGTTGGGGGGGTCAGCGACTATGGCTACACCTTC. Translation: CSVGGVSDYGYTF.

The chain has TRBV27 and TRBJ1-2, with D possibly being TRBD1 (6 bases). V lost 3 bases and J 4 bases, leaving 9 bases between the germline ends. This CDR3 is 13 amino acids long. In germline, CDR1 is MNHEY, CDR2 SMNVEV (reference sequence). The chain's CDR3 is CASSLGTSYGYTF. The CDR3 DNA sequence: TGTGCCAGCAGTTTGGGGACAAGCTATGGCTACACCTTC.

This clone came up once. V is TRBV12-3 or TRBV12-4 and J is TRBJ1-3; D remains unclear. The CDR3 consists of 13 residues. V lost 7 bases, J lost 3 bases, and 10 bases lay in between. The CDR3 region is CASKPPGGNTIYF. Here the CDR3 DNA reads TGTGCCAGCAAACCCCCCGGTGGAAACACCATATATTTT.

The rearrangement links TRBV7-2 to TRBJ2-1, with TRBD2 identical over 8 bases. V dropped 7 bases and J dropped 6; count of bases not matched to a gene: 8. In germline, CDR1 is SGHTA, CDR2 FQGNSA. CDR3 length: 14 amino acids. In DNA form, the CDR3 reads TGTGCCAGCACCCCACGGGCGGGGGGCAATGAGCAGTTCTTC. The encoded protein is CASTPRAGGNEQFF.

The V gene is TRBV7-9, the J gene TRBJ2-3; D remains ambiguous. The V gene's germline CDR1 is SEHNR and CDR2 FQNEAQ (reference sequence). V lost 1 base and J lost 2, with 7 bases in between. The CDR3 spans 14 residues. The chain's CDR3 is CASSLGSDTDTQYF. The CDR3 DNA reads as TGTGCCAGCAGCTTAGGGAGCGACACAGATACGCAGTATTTT. Combining the CDR3 with reference TRBV7-9 and TRBJ2-3 gives the whole variable domain DTGVSQNPRHKITKRGQNVTFRCDPISEHNRLYWYRQTLGQGPEFLTYFQNEAQLEKSRLLSDRFSAERPKGSFSTLEIQRTEQGDSAMYLCASSLGSDTDTQYFGPGTRLTVL.

The chain links TRBV19 to TRBJ2-5; D is possibly TRBD1 (6 bases). Germline CDR1 reads LNHDA; CDR2 reads SQIVND (reference sequence). This CDR3 has 14 amino acids. Trimming removed 10 bases from V and 7 bases from J, with 22 bases in between. The CDR3 nucleotides read TGTGCCACCAATCAGGCAGGGGAAGGTGGGACCCAGTACTTC. Translating it yields CATNQAGEGGTQYF.

The rearrangement uses TRBV13 and TRBJ2-7, with 8 bases matching TRBD1. The CDR3 length is 15 residues. The V segment lost 4 bases and the J segment 0 bases; nucleotides outside the gene matches: 5. Germline-derived CDR1 and CDR2 are PRHDT and FYEKMQ (reference sequence). The CDR3 DNA sequence: TGTGCCAGCAGCTCAAAAGACAGGGGCTCCTACGAGCAGTACTTC. Translation: CASSSKDRGSYEQYF.

This chain uses TRBV3-1 (or the pseudogene TRBV3-2) with TRBJ2-2, with D unresolved. Germline V gene lookup returns CDR1 LGHDT and CDR2 YNNKEL (reference sequence). The V end lost 1 base, the J end lost 5 bases, and 8 bases lay between the germline ends. The CDR3 contains 14 residues. CDR3 amino acids: CASSQGTVTGELFF. The CDR3 DNA reads as TGTGCCAGCAGCCAAGGAACGGTTACCGGGGAGCTGTTTTTT.

This rearrangement joins TRBV6-1 to TRBJ1-5; a possible D gene is TRBD1 (6 bases). The V gene lost 0 bases and the J gene lost 10 bases, with 13 bases spanning the gap. This CDR3 comprises 14 residues. CDR1 is MNHNS, CDR2 SASEGT, per germline. CDR3 amino acids: CASSEALRGGPQHF. In nucleotides, the CDR3 is TGTGCCAGCAGTGAAGCGTTACGCGGGGGCCCCCAGCATTTT.

This chain uses TRBV29-1 with TRBJ2-3; TRBD1 aligns across 7 bases. Germline V gene lookup returns CDR1 SQVTM and CDR2 ANQGSEA. The J segment lost 1 base and the V segment lost 5 bases, leaving 9 bases of the junction unmatched. CDR3 length equals 15 residues. DNA for the CDR3: TGCAGCGTTTTAGGGGGCAAGGGTGGCACAGATACGCAGTATTTT. This sequence encodes CSVLGGKGGTDTQYF.

The DNA of the CDR3 is TGTGCCAGCAGCGGAAGAGGAGGGAAATCAGATACGCAGTATTTT. Amino acid sequence: CASSGRGGKSDTQYF. V and J are TRBV7-8 and TRBJ2-3, with D perhaps matching TRBD2 (6 bases). CDR3 length: 15 amino acids. Germline V gives CDR1 SGHVS, CDR2 FQNEAQ. V was trimmed by 5 bases and J by 4 bases, leaving 16 bases between them. The variable domain in full, completed from reference TRBV7-8 and TRBJ2-3, reads GAGVSQSPRYKVAKRGQDVALRCDPISGHVSLFWYQQALGQGPEFLTYFQNEAQLDKSGLPSDRFFAERPEGSVSTLKIQRTQQEDSAVYLCASSGRGGKSDTQYFGPGTRLTVL.

This rearrangement joins TRBV4-3 to TRBJ2-7; D gene unclear. V was trimmed by 1 base and J by 3 bases, leaving 16 bases between them. The CDR3 runs to 16 residues. Germline V gives CDR1 LGHNA, CDR2 YSLEER. This CDR3 reads CASSQAADKESYEQYF. In DNA form, the CDR3 reads TGCGCCAGCAGCCAAGCGGCGGATAAAGAAAGCTACGAGCAGTACTTC.

The CDR3, as DNA: TGTGCCAGCAGCCAGGAGACAGGGGCCGGTTGGCCCCAGCATTTT. Translated, it gives CASSQETGAGWPQHF. The gene calls are TRBV7-9 and TRBJ1-5; 8 positions match TRBD1. The V gene's germline CDR1 is SEHNR and CDR2 FQNEAQ (reference sequence). The CDR3 runs to 15 residues. J gave up 9 bases and V 5 bases, and 12 bases lay outside the gene matches.

The CDR3, as DNA: TGTGCCTGGAGGACAGGGGGTGATTCACCCCTCCACTTT. Protein: CAWRTGGDSPLHF. The rearrangement links TRBV30 to TRBJ1-6; 9 bases map to TRBD1. Trimming removed 3 bases from V and 8 bases from J; junction bases left unmatched: 2. CDR1 and CDR2 (germline): GTSNPN, SVGIG (reference sequence). The CDR3 spans 13 residues.

V and J are TRBV27 and TRBJ2-7; 12 bases agree with TRBD1. Germline V lookup: CDR1 MNHEY, CDR2 SMNVEV (reference sequence). J lost 4 bases, V lost 2 bases, and 6 bases had no gene match. The CDR3 loop spans 16 amino acids. The CDR3 DNA reads TGTGCCAGCAGTTTAAAGGGGGGACAGGGGGCTTACGAGCAGTACTTC. Translated, it gives CASSLKGGQGAYEQYF.